The next 2 T cell receptor beta chains were all read from a single sample in a study of blood T cell repertoires in COVID-19. Libraries were prepared by immunoSEQ multiplex PCR; TCRdb keeps only in-frame clonotypes and omits some of them. The table records hundreds of thousands of clones, about nine tenths of them present only once. The sequencing input was PBMCs or T cells enriched from blood (not recorded which). The receptors were gathered from a woman between 50 and 59 years old who had recovered from COVID-19.

This rearrangement joins TRBV7-9 to TRBJ2-4; a weak D match, TRBD2 (6 bases). There are 16 residues in the CDR3. V was trimmed by 0 bases and J by 0 bases, leaving 9 bases between them. Germline assignment: CDR1 SEHNR and CDR2 FQNEAQ (reference sequence). CDR3 bases: TGTGCCAGCAGCTTAGCGCCGGGACTAGCCAAAAACATTCAGTACTTC. It yields the protein CASSLAPGLAKNIQYF.

V usage is TRBV28 and J usage is TRBJ2-1, with TRBD2 identical over 10 bases. This CDR3 contains 16 residues. Germline V gene data show CDR1 as MDHEN and CDR2 as SYDVKM. Trimming removed 7 bases from V and 0 bases from J; junction bases left unmatched: 6. CDR3 residues: CASIQAGGPSYNEQFF. In DNA form, the CDR3 reads TGTGCCAGCATCCAAGCGGGAGGGCCCTCCTACAATGAGCAGTTCTTC.